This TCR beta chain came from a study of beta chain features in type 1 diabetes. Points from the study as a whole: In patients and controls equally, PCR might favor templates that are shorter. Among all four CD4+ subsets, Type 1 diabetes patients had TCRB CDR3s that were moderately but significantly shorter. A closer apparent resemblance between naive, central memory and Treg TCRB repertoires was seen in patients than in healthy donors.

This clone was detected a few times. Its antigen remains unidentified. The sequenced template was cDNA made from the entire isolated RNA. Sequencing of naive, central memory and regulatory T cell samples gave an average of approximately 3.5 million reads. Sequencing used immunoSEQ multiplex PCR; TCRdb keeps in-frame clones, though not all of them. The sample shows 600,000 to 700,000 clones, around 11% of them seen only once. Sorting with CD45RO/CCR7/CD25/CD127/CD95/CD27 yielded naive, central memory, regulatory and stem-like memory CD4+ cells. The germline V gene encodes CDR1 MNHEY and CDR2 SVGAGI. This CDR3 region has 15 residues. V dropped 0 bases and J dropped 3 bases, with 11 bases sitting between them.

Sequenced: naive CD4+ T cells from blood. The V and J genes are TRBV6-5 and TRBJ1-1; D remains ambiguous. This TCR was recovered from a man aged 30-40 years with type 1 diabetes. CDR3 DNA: TGTGCCAGCAGTTACTCAGGCCCGAGCTACACTGAAGCTTTCTTT. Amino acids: CASSYSGPSYTEAFF.